This T cell receptor (beta chain) was retrieved from a study of T cells in Graves' hyperthyroidism and ophthalmopathy. Study outcomes and limitations: A model using 13 V-J features told ophthalmopathy apart from stable hyperthyroidism. The model predicted ophthalmopathy a median roughly six months before onset.

Germline V CDR1 and CDR2: SNHLY, FYNNEI. The V end was cut by 11 bases, the J end by 7 bases, with 24 bases between. This CDR3 has 14 residues. This clonotype was detected a few times. Its target is unknown. Being one base from a much bigger clone, this may be a read error. RNA transcripts yielded amplified TCR beta CDR3 regions. With the HTBI primer set, the TCR CDR3 went through a first round of RT-PCR. TCRdb recomputed calls from the multiplex PCR reads with MiXCR, one row per CDR3 protein. Of about 350,000 distinct CDR3 sequences in the sample, approximately 14% were seen once. The clonotype comes from a woman between 40 and 55 years old with Graves' ophthalmopathy. The J gene is TRBJ2-7, the V gene TRBV2; a weak D match, TRBD2 (6 bases). What was sequenced was blood. The CDR3 is CAGQEADGLWEQYF. The CDR3 bases are TGTGCCGGCCAAGAAGCGGACGGACTATGGGAGCAGTACTTC. The full variable domain, completed using reference TRBV2 and TRBJ2-7, is EPEVTQTPSHQVTQMGQEVILRCVPISNHLYFYWYRQILGQKVEFLVSFYNNEISEKSEIFDDQFSVERPDGSNFTLKIRSTKLEDSAMYFCAGQEADGLWEQYFGPGTRLTVT.